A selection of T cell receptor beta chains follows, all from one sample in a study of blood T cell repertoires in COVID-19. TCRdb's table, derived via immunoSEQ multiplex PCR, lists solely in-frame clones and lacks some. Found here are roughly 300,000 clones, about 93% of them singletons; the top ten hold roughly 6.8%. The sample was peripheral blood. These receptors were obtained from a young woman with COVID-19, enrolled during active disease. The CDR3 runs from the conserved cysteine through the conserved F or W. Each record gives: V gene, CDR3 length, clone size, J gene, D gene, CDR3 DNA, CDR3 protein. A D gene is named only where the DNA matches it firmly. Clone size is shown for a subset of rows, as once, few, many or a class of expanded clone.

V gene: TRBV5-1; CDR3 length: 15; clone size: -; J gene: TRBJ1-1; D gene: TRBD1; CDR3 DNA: TGCGCCAGCAGGCAGGACGGACAGGCGAGGGTTGGAGCTTTCTTT; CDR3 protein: CASRQDGQARVGAFF
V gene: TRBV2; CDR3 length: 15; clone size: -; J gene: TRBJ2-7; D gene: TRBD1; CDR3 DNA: TGTGCCAGCAGTGAAGCATCCAGGGGGCAATACGAGCAGTACTTC; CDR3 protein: CASSEASRGQYEQYF
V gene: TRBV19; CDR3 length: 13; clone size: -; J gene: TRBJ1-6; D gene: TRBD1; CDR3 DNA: TGTGCCAGTAGCGACAGGGACAATTCACCCCTCCACTTT; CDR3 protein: CASSDRDNSPLHF
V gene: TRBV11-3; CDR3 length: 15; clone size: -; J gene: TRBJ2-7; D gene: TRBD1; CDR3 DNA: TGTGCCAGCAGCTTAGGTGGGACAGGGGCCTACGAGCAGTACTTC; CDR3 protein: CASSLGGTGAYEQYF
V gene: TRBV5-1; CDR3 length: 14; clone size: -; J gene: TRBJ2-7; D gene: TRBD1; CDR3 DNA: TGCGCCAGCAGCCCCGGGACAGGGAATGATGAGCAGTACTTC; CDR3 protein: CASSPGTGNDEQYF
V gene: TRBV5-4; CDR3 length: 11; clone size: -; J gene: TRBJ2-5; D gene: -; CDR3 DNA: TGTGCCAGCACAGGGGGGAAGACCCAGTACTTC; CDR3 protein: CASTGGKTQYF
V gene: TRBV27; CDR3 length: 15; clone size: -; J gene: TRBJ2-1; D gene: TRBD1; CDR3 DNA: TGTGCCAGCAGTTTCCGCCAGGGGGCGCTCCCCGAGCAGTTCTTC; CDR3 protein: CASSFRQGALPEQFF
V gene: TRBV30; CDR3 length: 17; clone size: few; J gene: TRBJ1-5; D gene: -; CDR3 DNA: TGTGCCTGGAGTGCCGCCACAGGGAGTTATAGCAATCAGCCCCAGCATTTT; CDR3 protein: CAWSAATGSYSNQPQHF
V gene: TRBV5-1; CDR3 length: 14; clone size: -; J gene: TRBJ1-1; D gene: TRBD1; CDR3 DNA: TGCGCCAGCAGTCAGGGGGCAGGGAACACTGAAGCTTTCTTT; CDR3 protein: CASSQGAGNTEAFF
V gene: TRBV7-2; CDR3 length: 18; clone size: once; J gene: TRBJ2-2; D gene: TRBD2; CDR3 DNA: TGTGCCAGCAGCTTATTTTGGCGGGAGGGCCGAAAGACCGGGGAGCTGTTTTTT; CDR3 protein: CASSLFWREGRKTGELFF
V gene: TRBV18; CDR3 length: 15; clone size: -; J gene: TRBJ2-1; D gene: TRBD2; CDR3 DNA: TGTGCCAGCTCACCGCCGGGACTAGGTTGGGATGAGCAGTTCTTC; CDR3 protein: CASSPPGLGWDEQFF
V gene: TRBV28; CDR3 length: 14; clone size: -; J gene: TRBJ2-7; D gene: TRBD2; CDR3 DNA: TGTGCCAGCAGTGCTAGCGGGAGCGCCGACGAGCAGTACTTC; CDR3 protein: CASSASGSADEQYF
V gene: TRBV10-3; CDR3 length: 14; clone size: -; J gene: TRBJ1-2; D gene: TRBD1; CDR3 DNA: TGTGCCAACAGCAGACAGGGGGACAACTATGGCTACACCTTC; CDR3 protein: CANSRQGDNYGYTF
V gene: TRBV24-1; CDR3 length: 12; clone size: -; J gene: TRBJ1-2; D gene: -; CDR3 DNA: TGTGCCACCAGTGAGAGGGCAGGAGGCTACACCTTC; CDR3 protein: CATSERAGGYTF
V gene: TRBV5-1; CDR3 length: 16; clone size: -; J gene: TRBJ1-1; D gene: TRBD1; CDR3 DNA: TGCGCCAGCAGCTTGGCAGGGGGACATTTGAACACTGAAGCTTTCTTT; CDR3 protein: CASSLAGGHLNTEAFF
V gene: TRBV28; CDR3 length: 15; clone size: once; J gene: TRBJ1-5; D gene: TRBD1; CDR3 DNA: TGTGCCAGCAGTTCGGACAGGGGGCCCGGTCAGCCCCAGCATTTT; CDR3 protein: CASSSDRGPGQPQHF
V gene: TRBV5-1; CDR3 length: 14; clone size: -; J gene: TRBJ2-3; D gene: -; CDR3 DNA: TGCGCCAGCAGCCGGGACACCCAGGCAGATACGCAGTATTTT; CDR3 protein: CASSRDTQADTQYF
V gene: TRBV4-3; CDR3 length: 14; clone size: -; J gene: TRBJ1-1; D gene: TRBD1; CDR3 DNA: TGCGCCAGCAGCCAAGTCTACAGGGGGAGTGAAGCTTTCTTT; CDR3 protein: CASSQVYRGSEAFF
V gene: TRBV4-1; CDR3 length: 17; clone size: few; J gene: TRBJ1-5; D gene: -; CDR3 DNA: TGCGCCAGCACCCTCCCCGTGGGGGGGGATAGCAATCAGCCCCAGCATTTT; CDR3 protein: CASTLPVGGDSNQPQHF
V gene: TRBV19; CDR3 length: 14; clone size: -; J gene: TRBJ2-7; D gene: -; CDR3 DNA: TGTGCCAGTACCCCGACGGGAAGCTCCTACGAGCAGTACTTC; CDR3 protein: CASTPTGSSYEQYF
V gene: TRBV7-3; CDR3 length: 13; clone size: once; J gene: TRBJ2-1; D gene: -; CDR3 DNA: TGTGCCAGCAGCTTAATCGGGTACAATGAGCAGTTCTTC; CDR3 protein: CASSLIGYNEQFF
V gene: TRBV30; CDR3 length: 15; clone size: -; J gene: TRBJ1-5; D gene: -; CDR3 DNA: TGTGCCTGGAGTGTGGCAGGGGTGGGCAATCAGCCCCAGCATTTT; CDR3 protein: CAWSVAGVGNQPQHF
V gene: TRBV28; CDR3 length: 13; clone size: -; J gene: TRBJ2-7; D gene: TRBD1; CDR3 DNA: TGTGCCAGCCGCTTAACAGGGGATAACGAGCAGTACTTC; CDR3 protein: CASRLTGDNEQYF
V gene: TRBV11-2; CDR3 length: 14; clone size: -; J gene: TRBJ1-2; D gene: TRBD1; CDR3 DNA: TGTGCCAGCAGACCAGGGGGCGCCGACTATGGCTACACCTTC; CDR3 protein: CASRPGGADYGYTF
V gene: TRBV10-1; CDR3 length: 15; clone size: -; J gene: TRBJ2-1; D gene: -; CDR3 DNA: TGCGCCAGCAGTGAGGCCGGGAGCTCCTACAATGAGCAGTTCTTC; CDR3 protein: CASSEAGSSYNEQFF
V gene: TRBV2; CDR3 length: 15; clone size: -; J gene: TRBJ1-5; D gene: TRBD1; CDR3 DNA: TGTGCCAGCAGTGACGAACAGGGGGCGAATCAGCCCCAGCATTTT; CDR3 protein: CASSDEQGANQPQHF
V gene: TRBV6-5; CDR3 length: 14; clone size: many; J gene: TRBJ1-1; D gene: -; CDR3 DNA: TGTGCCAGCAGGCTTAAGGGAGTTCGCACTGAAGCTTTCTTT; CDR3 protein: CASRLKGVRTEAFF
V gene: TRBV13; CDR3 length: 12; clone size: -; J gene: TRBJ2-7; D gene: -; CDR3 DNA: TGTGCCACCGCTCGGCAGGACTCGGAGCAGTACTTC; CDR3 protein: CATARQDSEQYF
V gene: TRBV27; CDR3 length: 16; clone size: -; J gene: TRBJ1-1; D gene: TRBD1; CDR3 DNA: TGTGCCAGCAGACCTACCGGGACAGGGAGAGGGACTGAAGCTTTCTTT; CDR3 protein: CASRPTGTGRGTEAFF
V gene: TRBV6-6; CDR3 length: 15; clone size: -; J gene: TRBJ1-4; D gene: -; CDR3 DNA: TGTGCCAGCAGTTACGAGGGTGCAACTAATGAAAAACTGTTTTTT; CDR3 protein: CASSYEGATNEKLFF
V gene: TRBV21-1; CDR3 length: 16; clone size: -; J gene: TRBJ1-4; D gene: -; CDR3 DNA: TGTGCCAGCAGCCACTGGACAGCCGTCTCTGGGGAAAAACTGTTTTTT; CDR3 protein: CASSHWTAVSGEKLFF
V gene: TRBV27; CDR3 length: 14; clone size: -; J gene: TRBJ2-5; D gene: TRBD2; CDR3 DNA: TGTGCCAGCAGTTCGGGACTAGGGCAAGAGACCCAGTACTTC; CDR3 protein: CASSSGLGQETQYF
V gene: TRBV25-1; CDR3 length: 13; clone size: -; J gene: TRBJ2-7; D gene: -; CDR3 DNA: TGTGCCAGCAGTTTCCAGGTGGGAGACGAGCAGTACTTC; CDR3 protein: CASSFQVGDEQYF
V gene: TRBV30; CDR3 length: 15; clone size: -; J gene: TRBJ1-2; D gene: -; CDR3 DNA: TGTGCCTGGAGAGGGGGTGAGAACCCATTCTATGGCTACACCTTC; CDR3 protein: CAWRGGENPFYGYTF
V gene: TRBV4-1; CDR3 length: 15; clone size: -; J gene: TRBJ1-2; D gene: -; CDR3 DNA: TGCGCCAGCAGCCAAGATTTCGGGGGGGCGAAGGGCTACACCTTC; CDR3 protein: CASSQDFGGAKGYTF
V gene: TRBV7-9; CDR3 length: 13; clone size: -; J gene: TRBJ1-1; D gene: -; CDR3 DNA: TGTGCCAGCAGCTCAGGGGTTTTGACTGAAGCTTTCTTT; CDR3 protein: CASSSGVLTEAFF
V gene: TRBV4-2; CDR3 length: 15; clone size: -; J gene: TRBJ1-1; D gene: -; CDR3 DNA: TGTGCCAGCAGCCCGACTCGTCTCTCGGACACTGAAGCTTTCTTT; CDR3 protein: CASSPTRLSDTEAFF
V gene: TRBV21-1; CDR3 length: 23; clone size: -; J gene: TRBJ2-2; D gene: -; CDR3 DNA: -; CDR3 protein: CASSKVGLGTGCFRATNTGELFF
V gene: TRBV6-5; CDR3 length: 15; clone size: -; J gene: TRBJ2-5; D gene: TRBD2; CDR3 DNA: TGTGCCAGCAGTTACTCGCTAGCGGGAAGGGAGACCCAGTACTTC; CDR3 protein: CASSYSLAGRETQYF
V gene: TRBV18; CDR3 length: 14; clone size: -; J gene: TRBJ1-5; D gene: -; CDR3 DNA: TGTGCCAGCTCACCCGCCAGGGGAAATCAGCCCCAGCATTTT; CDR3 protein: CASSPARGNQPQHF
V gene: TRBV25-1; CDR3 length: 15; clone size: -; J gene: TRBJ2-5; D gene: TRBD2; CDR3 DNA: TGTGCCAGCAGTGAATCGCTAGCGGGAGGAGAGACCCAGTACTTC; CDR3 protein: CASSESLAGGETQYF